This T cell receptor beta chain was sequenced for a study of shared clonotypes between healthy human individuals. General study results and limits: Genetic and exposure-history diversity was limited by the few donors. Sharing of clonotypes among donors was expected to vary with sequencing depth.

Produced via immunoSEQ multiplex PCR; TCRdb's table is partial and in-frame only. The sample yields about half a million clones, around 85% seen once. As regards this clone: Antigen: not known.

The sample comprised PBMCs. The sequence derives from a woman aged 40 to 55 in good health. Some clones in this sample may be carry-over from other donors' samples.

CDR3 in amino acids: CASSQDITGGNEQFF. The CDR3 region has the DNA TGCGCCAGCAGCCAAGATATTACAGGGGGTAATGAGCAGTTCTTC. The V call is TRBV4-3, the J call TRBJ2-1, with TRBD1 matching 8 bases. Trimming at V came to 0 bases and at J to 7 bases, leaving 5 bases not matched to a gene. Germline lookup yields CDR1 LGHNA and CDR2 YSLEER. The CDR3 consists of 15 residues.